A selection of T cell receptor beta chains follows, all from one sample in a study of control samples from healthy donors and cancer patients. Sequencing used immunoSEQ multiplex PCR; TCRdb keeps in-frame clones, though not all of them. Of approximately 100,000 clones in the sample, roughly 92% were seen once. The material sequenced was blood. The receptors stem from a human donor in good health. The donor label of this sample is uncertain. Both conserved end residues are part of each CDR3. A D gene is named only where the DNA matches it firmly. The size of a clone is reported for some rows only, either as once, few or many, or as a class for expanded clones.

v_call	d_call	clone_size	j_call	cdr3_aa	cdr3_nt
TRBV12-3/TRBV12-4	.	.	TRBJ1-2	CATGNSGFGYTF	TGTGCCACGGGGAACTCAGGGTTCGGCTACACCTTC
TRBV19	.	once	TRBJ1-2	CASKTGHHYGYTF	TGTGCCAGCAAAACAGGGCACCACTATGGCTACACCTTC
TRBV5-1	.	once	TRBJ2-3	CASSRDRGTDTQYF	TGCGCCAGCAGTCGGGACCGTGGAACAGATACGCAGTATTTT
TRBV30	.	.	TRBJ1-5	CAWSVGDNQPQHF	TGTGCCTGGAGTGTTGGGGATAATCAGCCCCAGCATTTT
TRBV2	TRBD1	.	TRBJ1-2	CASREGATSYTF	TGTGCCAGCAGGGAGGGGGCCACGAGCTACACCTTC
TRBV9	TRBD1	.	TRBJ1-1	CASSAQTGMNTEAFF	TGTGCCAGCAGCGCACAGACAGGGATGAACACTGAAGCTTTCTTT
TRBV9	TRBD1	.	TRBJ1-1	CASSSGGARVTTEAFF	TGTGCCAGCAGCTCAGGGGGAGCCAGGGTGACCACTGAAGCTTTCTTT
TRBV15	.	.	TRBJ1-2	CATSREGRVKGNYGYTF	TGTGCCACCAGCAGGGAGGGACGGGTAAAAGGGAACTATGGCTACACCTTC
TRBV14	.	.	TRBJ2-1	CASSQDTGYEQFF	TGTGCCAGCAGCCAAGATACAGGGTATGAGCAGTTCTTC
TRBV7-8	.	.	TRBJ1-1	CASSLGQRGHTEAFF	TGTGCCAGCAGCCTCGGCCAAAGGGGACACACTGAAGCTTTCTTT
TRBV15	.	once	TRBJ1-5	CATSREAGSTFNQPQHF	TGTGCCACCAGCAGAGAAGCCGGCAGTACGTTCAATCAGCCCCAGCATTTT
TRBV3-1/TRBV3-2	TRBD1	few	TRBJ1-6	CASSQAGFQGGSPLHF	TGTGCCAGCAGCCAAGCCGGGTTCCAGGGGGGTTCACCCCTCCACTTT
TRBV6-5	.	.	TRBJ2-1	CASSYGRGEQFF	TGTGCCAGCAGTTACGGGCGGGGTGAGCAGTTCTTC
TRBV19	TRBD1	.	TRBJ2-5	CASSTGQGSYQETQYF	TGTGCCAGTAGTACGGGACAGGGTTCGTACCAAGAGACCCAGTACTTC
TRBV5-1	.	.	TRBJ2-1	CASSLEGSGYNEQFF	TGCGCCAGCAGCTTGGAAGGGTCGGGGTACAATGAGCAGTTCTTC
TRBV12-3/TRBV12-4	.	.	TRBJ2-1	CASNRGSYNEQFF	TGTGCCAGCAATCGGGGGTCCTACAATGAGCAGTTCTTC
TRBV19	.	.	TRBJ1-5	CASTPSGGYQHF	TGTGCCTCAACGCCGTCGGGGGGCTACCAGCATTTT
TRBV5-1	TRBD2	.	TRBJ2-1	CASSFWLAGGSSYNEQFF	TGCGCCAGCAGCTTCTGGCTAGCGGGGGGAAGCTCCTACAATGAGCAGTTCTTC
TRBV19	.	.	TRBJ1-1	CASRKLTELDTEAFF	TGTGCCAGTAGGAAATTAACAGAATTGGACACTGAAGCTTTCTTT
TRBV10-3	.	.	TRBJ1-1	CAISGMNTEAFF	TGTGCCATCTCGGGGATGAACACTGAAGCTTTCTTT
TRBV18	.	.	TRBJ2-1	CASSPPYSGQNNEQFF	TGTGCCAGCTCACCACCGTACTCCGGTCAGAACAATGAGCAGTTCTTC
TRBV25-1	.	.	TRBJ1-1	CASSEGYREAFF	TGTGCCAGCAGCGAAGGTTACAGGGAAGCTTTCTTT
TRBV6-5	.	.	TRBJ1-4	CASSYAGNEKLFF	TGTGCCAGCAGTTACGCAGGCAATGAAAAACTGTTTTTT
TRBV5-1	.	.	TRBJ2-7	CASSLATGTYEQYF	TGCGCCAGCAGCTTGGCCACGGGTACCTACGAGCAGTACTTC
TRBV6-1	.	.	TRBJ1-2	CASSESPGYTF	TGTGCCAGCAGTGAATCACCGGGCTACACCTTC
TRBV5-1	.	.	TRBJ2-1	CASSLMAGGGPNEQFF	TGCGCCAGCAGCTTGATGGCAGGGGGGGGCCCCAATGAGCAGTTCTTC
TRBV6-5	TRBD1	.	TRBJ1-2	CASSYRGTGGSYGYTF	TGTGCCAGCAGTTACCGCGGGACAGGGGGCAGCTATGGCTACACCTTC
TRBV2	TRBD1	.	TRBJ2-1	CASSATGGDLYNEQFF	TGTGCCAGCAGTGCTACAGGGGGCGACCTCTACAATGAGCAGTTCTTC
TRBV30	.	.	TRBJ2-6	CAWSPPLGPGPNVLTF	TGTGCCTGGAGTCCACCCCTCGGTCCGGGACCCAACGTCCTGACTTTC
TRBV7-2	TRBD1	.	TRBJ1-2	CASSVHNRGGSDGYTF	TGTGCCAGCAGCGTGCACAACAGGGGGGGTTCGGATGGCTACACCTTC
TRBV12-3/TRBV12-4	.	.	TRBJ1-2	CASSLGRNYGYTF	TGTGCCAGCAGTTTAGGCAGGAACTATGGCTACACCTTC
TRBV27	.	.	TRBJ1-6	CASSLFSQYRDIYSPLHF	TGTGCCAGCAGTTTATTCTCGCAGTACCGGGACATCTATTCACCCCTCCACTTT
TRBV3-1/TRBV3-2	.	once	TRBJ2-7	CASDLRGGGEQYF	TGTGCCAGCGATCTCCGTGGTGGCGGCGAGCAGTACTTC
TRBV7-2	.	.	TRBJ2-6	CASSPQGTGANVLTF	TGTGCCAGCAGCCCACAGGGAACTGGGGCCAACGTCCTGACTTTC
TRBV7-6	TRBD1	.	TRBJ1-2	CASSLGSGQDHYGYTF	TGTGCCAGCAGCTTAGGGAGCGGACAGGACCACTATGGCTACACCTTC
TRBV19	TRBD1	.	TRBJ1-5	CASSGTGDQPQHF	TGTGCCAGTAGCGGGACAGGGGATCAGCCCCAGCATTTT
TRBV6-5	.	.	TRBJ1-6	CASSYRGVDGSSPLHF	TGTGCCAGCAGTTACCGGGGAGTCGACGGGTCCTCACCCCTCCACTTT
TRBV3-1/TRBV3-2	.	.	TRBJ1-2	CASSQTTYGYTF	TGTGCCAGCAGCCAGACGACTTATGGCTACACCTTC
TRBV6-1	.	.	TRBJ1-4	CASSDGSTNEKLFF	TGTGCCAGCAGTGACGGGTCAACTAATGAAAAACTGTTTTTT
TRBV4-1	.	few	TRBJ1-4	CASSQESGLRWLFF	TGCGCCAGCAGCCAAGAATCTGGTCTTAGGTGGCTGTTTTTT
TRBV14	.	.	TRBJ1-4	CASSQLPGATNEKLFF	TGTGCCAGCAGCCAACTTCCGGGAGCAACTAATGAAAAACTGTTTTTT
TRBV7-9	.	.	TRBJ1-1	CASSDGWTEAFF	TGTGCCAGCAGCGACGGCTGGACCGAAGCTTTCTTT
TRBV7-2	.	.	TRBJ1-4	CASSLVGTQNEKLFF	TGTGCCAGCAGCTTAGTCGGGACCCAGAATGAAAAACTGTTTTTT
TRBV5-1	TRBD1	.	TRBJ2-1	CASSFRDRSYNEQFF	TGCGCCAGCAGCTTCCGGGACAGATCATACAATGAGCAGTTCTTC
TRBV6-5	TRBD1	.	TRBJ1-5	CASSRGRGNQPQHF	TGTGCCAGCAGCAGGGGGCGAGGCAATCAGCCCCAGCATTTT
TRBV4-1	.	.	TRBJ2-5	CASSHLVRETQYF	TGCGCCAGCAGCCATCTGGTTAGGGAGACCCAGTACTTC
TRBV2	.	.	TRBJ1-1	CASSEVGWGRGTEAFF	TGTGCCAGCAGTGAAGTCGGATGGGGCAGGGGTACTGAAGCTTTCTTT
TRBV4-1	TRBD1	few	TRBJ1-4	CASSLSGGSGEKLFF	TGCGCCAGCAGCCTCTCAGGGGGCTCGGGTGAAAAACTGTTTTTT
TRBV6-2/TRBV6-3	.	.	TRBJ1-2	CASSAPGVAQNYGYTF	TGTGCCAGCAGCGCTCCAGGGGTGGCCCAAAACTATGGCTACACCTTC
TRBV11-2	TRBD1	.	TRBJ1-2	CASSFEGAYGYTF	TGTGCCAGCAGCTTTGAGGGGGCATATGGCTACACCTTC